This entry features one T cell receptor (beta chain) sequence. The sample originates from a study of cytomegalovirus exposure and HLA in healthy donors. Looked up from germline, CDR1 is SGHNT and CDR2 is YYREEE (reference sequence). The J segment lost 8 bases and the V segment lost 4 bases, leaving 20 bases of the junction unmatched. This CDR3 has 17 amino acids. Sequencing was performed with immunoSEQ multiplex PCR; in TCRdb, only in-frame clones are kept and a portion is missing. The sample gives about 160,000 clones, about 90% of which show up once; 3% to 3.5% is in the top ten. This receptor was identified in a woman younger than 30 in good health and CMV-seropositive. This sequence joins TRBV5-4 and TRBJ1-2; 7 nucleotides agree with TRBD1. Sequenced material: PBMCs. The CDR3, as DNA: TGTGCCAGCAGCCGCACCCGCCGTCTAGGGGGCTCTTACGGCTACACCTTC. It specifies CASSRTRRLGGSYGYTF.